This entry lists 12 T cell receptor beta chains sequenced from one sample in a study of cytomegalovirus exposure and HLA in healthy donors. Use of 60 Vbeta and 13 Jbeta primers characterized the PCR. Repertoires were generated with immunoSEQ multiplex PCR, while TCRdb's copy carries only in-frame clones and drops some. The sample carries about 150,000 clones, about 85% recorded once. Sequencing input: PBMCs. The source of these receptors is a woman younger than 35 in good health and CMV-seronegative.

The chain recombines TRBV5-4 with TRBJ1-2; D remains ambiguous. This CDR3 has 14 residues. The V gene's germline CDR1 is SGHNT and CDR2 YYREEE (reference sequence). The V and J ends lost 0 bases and 2 bases respectively, with 8 bases between them. CDR3: CASSLEILNYGYTF. The CDR3 DNA follows: TGTGCCAGCAGCTTGGAGATCCTAAACTATGGCTACACCTTC.

The chain recombines TRBV27 with TRBJ2-1; possibly TRBD2 for D (6 bases). V was clipped by 7 bases and J by 7 bases, with 17 bases between them. The CDR3 covers 14 residues. Germline-derived CDR1 and CDR2 are MNHEY and SMNVEV (reference sequence). This chain's CDR3 is CASTPRTNANEQFF. CDR3 bases: TGTGCCAGCACCCCCCGGACTAATGCAAATGAGCAGTTCTTC.

The V and J genes are TRBV5-4 and TRBJ2-2, with 7 bases fitting TRBD1. The CDR3 sequence is 13 residues long. Germline V gives CDR1 SGHNT, CDR2 YYREEE (reference sequence). The junction had 7 bases not matched to a gene; V was cut back by 4 bases and J by 10 bases. The CDR3 is CASSVEGTVELFF. The DNA for the CDR3 is TGTGCCAGCAGCGTTGAGGGGACAGTGGAGCTGTTTTTT.

V usage is TRBV9 and J usage is TRBJ2-7, with TRBD2 matching 8 bases. This CDR3 contains 17 residues. V trimming: 3 bases; J trimming: 7 bases; junction bases outside the gene matches: 18. The V gene's germline CDR1 is SGDLS and CDR2 YYNGEE. The CDR3 DNA sequence: TGTGCCAGCAGCGGGATCGGCCAGCGGGGGCGTCTAGGGGAGCAGTACTTC. It codes for CASSGIGQRGRLGEQYF.

In this sample, this clone turned up once. This rearrangement joins TRBV6-1 to TRBJ1-2; 7 bases align to TRBD1. CDR3 length equals 15 residues. Trimming removed 4 bases from V and 9 bases from J; junction bases left unmatched: 14. CDR1 is MNHNS, CDR2 SASEGT, per germline. In nucleotides, the CDR3 is TGTGCCAGCAGTGCCACCTGGGACAGTCCGTTCCGCTACACCTTC. Translating gives CASSATWDSPFRYTF.

The chain joins TRBV27 to TRBJ2-1; 10 bases line up with TRBD2. CDR1 and CDR2 from the germline V gene are MNHEY and SMNVEV (reference sequence). The CDR3 length is 16 residues. The ends lost 5 bases at V and 4 bases at J; junction bases unmatched: 8. The CDR3 DNA sequence: TGTGCCAGCAGTAATAGCGGGGGGAATACGTACAATGAGCAGTTCTTC. Protein sequence: CASSNSGGNTYNEQFF.

The chain employs TRBV5-1 and TRBJ2-7; 7 positions agree with TRBD1. CDR3 length: 14 residues. Germline CDR1 reads SGHRS; CDR2 reads YFSETQ. V lost 0 bases and J lost 2; bases outside the gene matches: 2. CDR3 sequence (DNA): TGCGCCAGCAGCTTGGGGACAGGACCCTACGAGCAGTACTTC. It is translated as CASSLGTGPYEQYF.

V and J are TRBV6-6 and TRBJ1-2, with 8 positions matching TRBD1. The germline gives CDR1 MNHNY, CDR2 SVGAGI (reference sequence). The CDR3 sequence is 16 residues long. V shed 4 bases, J shed 6 bases, and the junction held 13 bases outside the gene matches. CDR3 sequence (DNA): TGTGCCAGCAGTTCCCTGGACAGGGCAGCGCTCCATGGCTACACCTTC. It encodes CASSSLDRAALHGYTF.

This clone occurred once. The rearrangement uses TRBV6-5 and TRBJ2-1, with 8 bases matching TRBD2. Looked up from germline, CDR1 is MNHEY and CDR2 is SVGAGI. V shed 7 bases and J 3 bases; nucleotides not matched to a gene: 8. This CDR3 region has 15 residues. CDR3 sequence: CASTLRTSNYNEQFF. The CDR3 DNA reads as TGTGCCAGCACCCTTCGGACTAGCAACTACAATGAGCAGTTCTTC.

The chain joins TRBV13 to TRBJ2-3, with D maybe TRBD2 (6 bases). This CDR3 contains 16 residues. CDR1 and CDR2 (germline): PRHDT, FYEKMQ (reference sequence). V shed 5 bases and J shed 3 bases, with 18 bases lying between them. The DNA of the CDR3 is TGTGCCAGCAGCCCTTCATCGTGGGGGGAAACAGATACGCAGTATTTT. This encodes CASSPSSWGETDTQYF.

The gene calls are TRBV15 and TRBJ1-2, with no clear D. V lost 5 bases and J lost 4, with 11 bases in between. Per the germline V gene, CDR1 is LNHNV and CDR2 is YYDKDF (reference sequence). The CDR3 sequence is 13 residues long. The DNA of the CDR3 is TGTGCCACCAGCTTTGGGCGCAGCTATGGCTACACCTTC. Residues: CATSFGRSYGYTF.

The genes are TRBV4-1 and TRBJ2-1; 8 positions agree with TRBD1. This CDR3 is built from 14 residues. The V gene's germline CDR1 is MGHRA and CDR2 YSYEKL. The junction had 6 bases not matched to a gene; V was cut back by 2 bases and J by 9 bases. The CDR3 loop is CASSQPRQGSEQFF. DNA for the CDR3: TGCGCCAGCAGCCAACCGAGACAGGGGAGTGAGCAGTTCTTC.